This entry lists 27 T cell receptor beta chains sequenced from one sample in a study of T cell responses to AZD1222 COVID-19 vaccine. The method was immunoSEQ multiplex PCR; TCRdb's version includes in-frame clones alone and lacks a portion of them. The repertoire holds around 90,000 clones, with around nine tenths as singletons. The sequenced sample was peripheral blood, obtained on day 0 of AZD1222 vaccination. These receptors were collected from an adult in good health.

V gene TRBV11-2 combines with J gene TRBJ2-1; TRBD2 might be the D (5 bases). The V gene lost 1 base and the J gene lost 8 bases, with 12 bases spanning the gap. Germline CDR1 and CDR2: SGHAT and FQNNGV. The CDR3 runs 14 residues. In nucleotides, the CDR3 is TGTGCCAGCAGCTTAGGGCTAGGGAGCGATGAGCAGTTCTTC. Amino acid sequence: CASSLGLGSDEQFF.

The rearrangement joins TRBV7-3 to TRBJ2-2; D not certain. The CDR3 loop spans 14 amino acids. Germline-derived CDR1 and CDR2 are SGHTA and FQGTGA. Trimming removed 8 bases from V and 2 bases from J, with 12 bases in between. The CDR3 reads CASSPKLNTGELFF. For the CDR3, the DNA is TGTGCCAGCTCTCCCAAACTAAACACCGGGGAGCTGTTTTTT.

This chain uses TRBV7-2 with TRBJ2-7; D could derive from TRBD1 or TRBD2 (5 bases each). The CDR3 covers 12 residues. The V end was cut by 5 bases, the J end by 6 bases, with 11 bases between. The V gene's germline CDR1 is SGHTA and CDR2 FQGNSA. The CDR3 nucleotides read TGTGCCAGCAGCCGGCCTGGGGGCGAGCAGTACTTC. This encodes CASSRPGGEQYF.

This clone was counted once. The chain is built from TRBV7-9 and TRBJ1-2; perhaps TRBD1 as D (5 bases). Trimming stripped 5 bases from V and 4 bases from J, with 8 bases between. Germline V gene data show CDR1 as SEHNR and CDR2 as FQNEAQ (reference sequence). The CDR3 runs 12 residues. The CDR3, as DNA: TGTGCCAGCAGCCCGGGGGTCTATGGCTACACCTTC. Translated, it gives CASSPGVYGYTF.

This rearrangement joins TRBV25-1 to TRBJ1-1; D remains unclear. The CDR3 consists of 12 residues. CDR1 MGHDK and CDR2 SYGVNS come from the germline V gene. The V end lost 9 bases, the J end lost 1 base, and 9 bases lay between the germline ends. The CDR3 nucleotides are TGTGCCAGTCGCCGGGGGAACACTGAAGCTTTCTTT. This codes for CASRRGNTEAFF.

The genes are TRBV11-2 and TRBJ2-1; 7 positions agree with TRBD1. The J segment lost 8 bases and the V segment lost 1 base, leaving 5 bases of the junction unmatched. Germline values: CDR1 SGHAT, CDR2 FQNNGV. The CDR3 is 14 amino acids. In DNA, the CDR3 is TGTGCCAGCAGCTTAGTCTTACAGGGGTATGAGCAGTTCTTC. This translates into CASSLVLQGYEQFF.

This chain links TRBV6-5 with TRBJ2-7, with 8 positions matching TRBD1. CDR3 length: 15 amino acids. V lost 6 bases and J lost 2; bases outside the gene matches: 9. The germline CDR1 and CDR2 sequences are MNHEY and SVGAGI. CDR3 loop: CASSRDRTMTYEQYF. CDR3 DNA: TGTGCCAGCAGCCGGGACAGGACCATGACCTACGAGCAGTACTTC.

The J gene is TRBJ1-2, the V gene TRBV12-3 or TRBV12-4, with unresolved D. The CDR3 runs to 13 residues. Trimming removed 2 bases at V and 4 bases at J, with 8 bases between. The CDR3 protein is CASSLLGLYGYTF. As DNA, the CDR3 is TGTGCCAGCAGTTTATTAGGGCTCTATGGCTACACCTTC.

V is TRBV4-2 and J is TRBJ2-1, with TRBD2 matching over 11 bases. The germline V gene has CDR1 LGHNA and CDR2 YNFKEQ. J lost 4 bases, V lost 4 bases, and 3 bases had no gene match. CDR3 size: 15 residues. In DNA form, the CDR3 reads TGTGCCAGCAGCCGGACTAGCGGGTCATACAATGAGCAGTTCTTC. Residues: CASSRTSGSYNEQFF.

The chain links TRBV19 to TRBJ2-3; 8 positions match TRBD1. The CDR3 runs 16 residues. V was clipped by 3 bases and J by 0 bases; unmatched bases: 5. Germline-derived CDR1 and CDR2 are LNHDA and SQIVND (reference sequence). This CDR3 is CASSMGRQGSTDTQYF. CDR3 in DNA: TGTGCCAGTAGTATGGGTCGACAGGGGAGCACAGATACGCAGTATTTT. The full variable domain, in which reference TRBV19 and TRBJ2-3 provide the parts outside the CDR3, is DGGITQSPKYLFRKEGQNVTLSCEQNLNHDAMYWYRQDPGQGLRLIYYSQIVNDFQKGDIAEGYSVSREKKESFPLTVTSAQKNPTAFYLCASSMGRQGSTDTQYFGPGTRLTVL.

The chain recombines TRBV11-2 with TRBJ2-2, with 8 bases fitting TRBD1. The length of the CDR3 is 13 residues. Unmatched junction bases numbered 6, after V lost 10 bases and J lost 5 bases. Germline CDR1 SGHAT, CDR2 FQNNGV. The CDR3 loop reads CATGQGITGELFF. Here the CDR3 DNA reads TGTGCCACAGGACAGGGAATAACCGGGGAGCTGTTTTTT.

This chain connects TRBV21-1 to TRBJ1-5; the table's D call TRBD1 went unverified against the DNA. TRBV21-1 is a pseudogene segment. The CDR3 is 16 residues long. This chain's CDR3 is CASNKSGHRGNQPQHF. The CDR3 DNA reads TGTGCCAGCAACAAATCAGGGCATCGCGGCAATCAGCCCCAGCATTTT.

The chain couples TRBV5-1 to TRBJ2-3; 8 positions match TRBD2. This CDR3 contains 16 residues. Germline CDR1 and CDR2: SGHRS and YFSETQ. After removal of 0 bases from V and 3 bases from J, the junction contained 6 bases not matched to a gene. DNA for the CDR3: TGCGCCAGCAGCTTGGAACGGGGGGGCCGGACAGATACGCAGTATTTT. It codes for CASSLERGGRTDTQYF.

This chain joins TRBV19 and TRBJ1-1, with D possibly TRBD1 on 5 matching bases. This CDR3 spans 13 amino acids. Per germline, CDR1 LNHDA and CDR2 SQIVND (reference sequence). V lost 10 bases and J lost 0, with 12 bases in between. CDR3 nucleotide sequence: TGTGCCACCGCCGGGACGGTGAACACTGAAGCTTTCTTT. Translating it yields CATAGTVNTEAFF.

This sequence joins TRBV19 and TRBJ1-2; tentative D call: TRBD1 (6 bases). Per the germline V gene, CDR1 is LNHDA and CDR2 is SQIVND (reference sequence). CDR3 length: 14 amino acids. The V end lost 3 bases, the J end lost 8 bases, and 16 bases lay between the germline ends. CDR3 sequence: CASSIQGSQRGYTF. The DNA for the CDR3 is TGTGCCAGTAGTATTCAGGGGTCCCAACGCGGCTACACCTTC.

Only one count was recorded for this clone. The chain combines TRBV7-2 with TRBJ1-1; tentative D call: TRBD1 (6 bases). CDR1 SGHTA and CDR2 FQGNSA come from the germline V gene. This CDR3 has 14 amino acids. V lost 1 base and J lost 5, with 11 bases in between. CDR3 sequence: CASSLEGGITEAFF. The DNA of the CDR3 is TGTGCCAGCAGCTTAGAGGGGGGAATAACTGAAGCTTTCTTT.

J is TRBJ2-1 and V is TRBV25-1; 8 bases line up with TRBD1. CDR1 and CDR2 (germline): MGHDK, SYGVNS. With V trimmed by 4 bases and J by 8 bases, 10 bases remained unmatched. The CDR3 runs 15 residues. CDR3 DNA: TGTGCCAGCAGTGGAGACAGGGGTTTTGTCGATGAGCAGTTCTTC. Translating it yields CASSGDRGFVDEQFF.

CDR3 coding DNA: TGTGCCAGCTCACCACCCCTGAACACTGAAGCTTTCTTT. It translates to CASSPPLNTEAFF. V and J are TRBV18 and TRBJ1-1, with unresolved D. The germline V and J ends were trimmed by 0 bases and 0 bases, with 2 bases remaining between them. From germline, CDR1 is KGHSH and CDR2 LQKENI. The CDR3 is 13 residues long.

J is TRBJ2-2 and V is TRBV5-1; D might be TRBD1 or TRBD2, each matching 7 bases. The CDR3 runs 15 residues. V was clipped by 1 base and J by 4 bases, with 11 bases between them. Germline V lookup: CDR1 SGHRS, CDR2 YFSETQ. This chain's CDR3 is CASSLIRGGTGELFF. Written as DNA, the CDR3 is TGCGCCAGCAGCTTGATCAGGGGGGGCACCGGGGAGCTGTTTTTT.

The chain employs TRBV13 and TRBJ1-3, with D possibly matching TRBD1 (5 bases). CDR1 and CDR2 from the germline V gene are PRHDT and FYEKMQ (reference sequence). The CDR3 sequence is 17 residues long. V lost 1 base to trimming and J lost 3 bases, with 16 bases between them. The CDR3 DNA reads TGTGCCAGCAGCTTAGCCACCGGGACTCTTTATGGAAACACCATATATTTT. Translated: CASSLATGTLYGNTIYF.

The chain is built from TRBV7-9 and TRBJ2-5; D is undetermined. Germline V gene sequence: CDR1 SEHNR, CDR2 FQNEAQ (reference sequence). Trimming pared 6 bases from V and 9 bases from J, leaving 17 bases between. The CDR3 has 13 residues. The CDR3: CASRSRSGWAQYF. In nucleotides, the CDR3 is TGTGCCAGCAGATCCCGTTCGGGTTGGGCCCAGTACTTC. The complete variable domain, with remaining parts taken from reference TRBV7-9 and TRBJ2-5, reads DTGVSQNPRHKITKRGQNVTFRCDPISEHNRLYWYRQTLGQGPEFLTYFQNEAQLEKSRLLSDRFSAERPKGSFSTLEIQRTEQGDSAMYLCASRSRSGWAQYFGPGTRLLVL.

The CDR3 nucleotides are TGTGCCGCAGGGGGTTCCTTCGTTCCTGGAAACACCATATATTTT. Translated, it gives CAAGGSFVPGNTIYF. The V gene is TRBV28, the J gene TRBJ1-3, with TRBD1 matching 7 bases. CDR1 and CDR2 (germline): MDHEN, SYDVKM. The CDR3 totals 15 residues. V gave up 11 bases and J gave up 2 bases; unmatched junction bases: 12.

The chain combines TRBV5-1 with TRBJ2-7; either TRBD1 or TRBD2 may supply D (5 bases each). The germline V gene encodes CDR1 SGHRS and CDR2 YFSETQ. The CDR3 consists of 14 residues. Trimming took off 2 bases at V and 7 bases at J, with 16 bases between the two ends. In DNA form, the CDR3 reads TGCGCCAGCAGCTTCCGGGGACCACCTCAGGAGCAGTACTTC. Encoded protein: CASSFRGPPQEQYF.

The rearrangement joins TRBV19 to TRBJ2-3; D is unresolved. CDR1 LNHDA and CDR2 SQIVND come from the germline V gene (reference sequence). Trimming cost V 0 bases and J 7 bases, with 8 bases left between them. This CDR3 comprises 13 residues. CDR3 DNA: TGTGCCAGTAGTATAGACTATCCGAATACGCAGTATTTT. Residues: CASSIDYPNTQYF. Full variable domain (missing parts from reference TRBV19 and TRBJ2-3): DGGITQSPKYLFRKEGQNVTLSCEQNLNHDAMYWYRQDPGQGLRLIYYSQIVNDFQKGDIAEGYSVSREKKESFPLTVTSAQKNPTAFYLCASSIDYPNTQYFGPGTRLTVL.

In its sample, this clone was seen once. The V and J genes are TRBV5-8 and TRBJ2-3; no definite D call. This CDR3 comprises 15 residues. Per the germline V gene, CDR1 is SGHTS and CDR2 is YDEGEE. Deletions cut 4 bases from V and 4 bases from J, with 16 bases between. The CDR3 DNA reads TGTGCCAGCAGCCTGGATGGTGGGTTCGCAGATACGCAGTATTTT. Translation: CASSLDGGFADTQYF.

This clone turned up a few times. The chain combines TRBV7-2 with TRBJ1-1, with 8 bases fitting TRBD1. The CDR3 extends over 12 amino acids. Looked up from germline, CDR1 is SGHTA and CDR2 is FQGNSA. V dropped 2 bases and J dropped 10; count of bases not matched to a gene: 3. The CDR3 nucleotides are TGTGCCAGCAGCTTAATCAGGGGGCGAGCTTTCTTT. Amino acid sequence: CASSLIRGRAFF.

This clone has only one observation. This chain connects TRBV7-2 to TRBJ1-5; D is undetermined. Germline CDR1 and CDR2: SGHTA and FQGNSA. The CDR3 runs to 16 residues. V was pared by 2 bases and J by 0 bases, with 11 bases between. The CDR3 spells CASSLLAPYSNQPQHF. CDR3 coding DNA: TGTGCCAGCAGCTTATTGGCCCCCTATAGCAATCAGCCCCAGCATTTT.